This entry concerns a single T cell receptor (beta chain). The data stem from a study of OX40 agonist ivuxolimab in advanced cancers. Using immunoSEQ multiplex PCR, the repertoire was profiled, and TCRdb retains in-frame clones only, with some absent. The sample gives around 34,000 clones, 81% of which show up once; about 1.3% is in the top ten. The CDR3 extends over 20 amino acids. Germline values: CDR1 SGHRS, CDR2 YFSETQ. V trimming: 0 bases; J trimming: 3 bases; junction bases outside the gene matches: 15. The clonotype was recovered from an adult with an advanced solid tumor such as melanoma, head and neck, liver or kidney cancer. The chain is built from TRBV5-1 and TRBJ2-7; 13 bases fit TRBD2. Sample: CD4+ or CD8+ T cells sorted from blood, taken in a trial of the OX40 agonist ivuxolimab. The CDR3 here is CASSLAPITGTSGVHYEQYF. In DNA, the CDR3 is TGCGCCAGCAGCTTGGCCCCAATTACCGGGACTAGCGGGGTTCACTACGAGCAGTACTTC.